Each of the 27 T cell receptor beta chains below was sequenced from the same sample in a study of blood T cell repertoires in COVID-19. This table comes from immunoSEQ multiplex PCR, and its TCRdb copy is limited to in-frame clones, with some not included. The sample lists 95,000 to 100,000 clones, roughly nine tenths occurring once. The material sequenced was peripheral blood. Receptor source: a man aged 45-65 years with acute or convalescent COVID-19.

This chain uses TRBV28 with TRBJ1-4; TRBD1 is a possible D gene (5 bases). V shed 7 bases and J shed 7 bases, with 13 bases lying between them. Germline lookup yields CDR1 MDHEN and CDR2 SYDVKM. This CDR3 contains 13 residues. The CDR3 spells CASNLGGSEKLFF. In DNA, the CDR3 is TGTGCCAGCAACCTTGGGGGGAGTGAAAAACTGTTTTTT.

The CDR3 loop reads CASSYSARGTDTQYF. The CDR3 DNA is TGTGCCAGCAGTTACTCGGCCAGGGGGACAGATACGCAGTATTTT. The chain joins TRBV6-6 to TRBJ2-3; 7 bases fit TRBD1. The CDR3 extends over 15 amino acids. CDR1 and CDR2 from the germline V gene are MNHNY and SVGAGI (reference sequence). The junction had 3 bases not matched to a gene; V was cut back by 0 bases and J by 3 bases.

V and J are TRBV24-1 and TRBJ2-3; weak D call: TRBD2 (5 bases). The CDR3 consists of 14 residues. Per the germline V gene, CDR1 is KGHDR and CDR2 is SFDVKD. V shed 3 bases and J shed 1 base, with 7 bases lying between them. This CDR3 reads CATSDTGGTDTQYF. CDR3 in DNA: TGTGCCACCAGTGATACCGGGGGCACAGATACGCAGTATTTT.

A note on this clone: Additional DNA sequences in this sample encode the identical CDR3. The rearrangement uses TRBV19 and TRBJ2-1, with 10 bases aligning to TRBD2. J lost 0 bases, V lost 3 bases, and 8 bases had no gene match. Looked up from germline, CDR1 is LNHDA and CDR2 is SQIVND (reference sequence). The CDR3 has 18 amino acids. CDR3 sequence (DNA): TGTGCCAGTAGTATCCGTCTAGCGGGGGCAAGCTCCTACAATGAGCAGTTCTTC. Its translation is CASSIRLAGASSYNEQFF.

This clone was seen a few times. The same CDR3 also results from other DNA sequences found in this sample. The chain recombines TRBV2 with TRBJ2-2, with TRBD2 matching 7 bases. CDR1 is SNHLY and CDR2 is FYNNEI in the germline V gene. CDR3 length equals 12 residues. J gave up 5 bases and V 6 bases, and 0 bases lay outside the gene matches. CDR3 DNA: TGTGCCAGCAGGGGGGGGACCGGGGAGCTGTTTTTT. This codes for CASRGGTGELFF.

Notes on this clone: This specimen includes other DNA sequences encoding the same CDR3. The rearrangement joins TRBV7-9 to TRBJ1-5, with TRBD1 matching 8 bases. CDR3 length: 17 residues. Germline V gene lookup returns CDR1 SEHNR and CDR2 FQNEAQ (reference sequence). The V segment lost 0 bases and the J segment 0 bases; nucleotides outside the gene matches: 4. CDR3 loop: CASSLAGTGNSNQPQHF. The CDR3 bases are TGTGCCAGCAGCTTAGCGGGGACAGGCAATAGCAATCAGCCCCAGCATTTT.

The chain employs TRBV15 and TRBJ1-3; D gene uncertain. The CDR3 consists of 15 residues. In germline, CDR1 is LNHNV, CDR2 YYDKDF (reference sequence). Trimming took 1 base from V and 0 from J, leaving 7 bases between them. The CDR3 region is CATSRGGVSGNTIYF. CDR3 nucleotides: TGTGCCACCAGCAGAGGTGGAGTCTCTGGAAACACCATATATTTT.

The gene calls are TRBV28 and TRBJ2-3; the match to TRBD2 covers 7 bases. This CDR3 spans 16 amino acids. After removal of 8 bases from V and 4 bases from J, the junction contained 15 bases not matched to a gene. Per germline, CDR1 MDHEN and CDR2 SYDVKM. CDR3 sequence reads: CASWWGGAGWADTQYF. In nucleotides, the CDR3 is TGTGCCAGCTGGTGGGGGGGTGCTGGGTGGGCAGATACGCAGTATTTT.

The V and J genes are TRBV6-6 and TRBJ1-2, with D unclear. Germline assignment: CDR1 MNHNY and CDR2 SVGAGI (reference sequence). This CDR3 has 13 residues. V shed 0 bases and J shed 14 bases, with 16 bases lying between them. CDR3 amino acids: CASSYSVEPGRTF. The CDR3 coding sequence is TGTGCCAGCAGTTACTCTGTCGAGCCTGGGAGGACCTTC.

CDR3 bases: TGTGCCAGCAGCCAAACTTTGGCTGGAAACACCATATATTTT. It codes for CASSQTLAGNTIYF. V is TRBV3-1 (or the pseudogene TRBV3-2) and J is TRBJ1-3; the D is unclear. Germline CDR1 reads LGHDT; CDR2 reads YNNKEL (reference sequence). The CDR3 extends over 14 amino acids. Trimming removed 2 bases from V and 2 bases from J, with 7 bases in between.

The V call is TRBV5-8, the J call TRBJ2-3; possible D gene TRBD1, 5 bases. Looked up from germline, CDR1 is SGHTS and CDR2 is YDEGEE. This CDR3 contains 14 residues. V gave up 0 bases and J gave up 0 bases, with 5 bases separating them. The CDR3 sequence: CASSLEGSTDTQYF. The CDR3 bases are TGTGCCAGCAGCTTGGAGGGGAGCACAGATACGCAGTATTTT.

CDR3 DNA: TGTGCCATCAGTGAGACGGGCGCGCAGGGAATCAATCAGCCCCAGCATTTT. Residues: CAISETGAQGINQPQHF. The gene calls are TRBV10-3 and TRBJ1-5; perhaps TRBD1 as D (5 bases). V was clipped by 2 bases and J by 3 bases, with 17 bases between them. Germline loops: CDR1 ENHRY, CDR2 SYGVKD. CDR3 length: 17 residues.

This clone was recorded only once. This chain links TRBV6-6 with TRBJ2-7; D is ambiguous. CDR3 length equals 15 residues. V was cut by 1 base and J by 5 bases, with 15 bases left in between. Germline loops: CDR1 MNHNY, CDR2 SVGAGI (reference sequence). CDR3 DNA: TGTGCCAGCAGTTACTATGGCTCCCCGTCCGACGAGCAGTACTTC. The encoded protein is CASSYYGSPSDEQYF.

This clone has only one observation. This chain uses TRBV9 with TRBJ1-1; weak D call: TRBD1 (6 bases). V gave up 5 bases and J gave up 1 base, with 15 bases separating them. Germline CDR1 SGDLS, CDR2 YYNGEE. The CDR3 contains 15 residues. The CDR3 nucleotides are TGTGCCAGCAGTTTCAGGGGCGCCTCGAACACTGAAGCTTTCTTT. Its protein product is CASSFRGASNTEAFF.

The chain links TRBV27 to TRBJ1-2, with TRBD1 matching 8 bases. Germline lookup yields CDR1 MNHEY and CDR2 SMNVEV (reference sequence). This CDR3 comprises 17 residues. Trimming cost V 5 bases and J 4 bases; bases outside gene matches: 15. CDR3 residues: CASSLGQGKGRSYGYTF. The CDR3 DNA is TGTGCCAGCAGTCTAGGACAGGGAAAAGGCCGCAGCTATGGCTACACCTTC.

The V call is TRBV14, the J call TRBJ2-7, with TRBD2 as a possible D gene (6 bases). The CDR3 has 13 amino acids. Deletions cut 1 base from V and 7 bases from J, with 11 bases between. Germline V gene sequence: CDR1 SGHDN, CDR2 FVKESK. The CDR3 DNA sequence: TGTGCCAGCAGCCAAGTATCGGGGGAAGAGCAGTACTTC. This sequence encodes CASSQVSGEEQYF.

The chain carries TRBV28 and TRBJ2-7; tentatively, D is TRBD1 (5 bases). Germline V gene lookup returns CDR1 MDHEN and CDR2 SYDVKM. CDR3 length: 14 residues. Trimming removed 8 bases at V and 3 bases at J, with 17 bases between. The CDR3 loop reads CASGTGRRGYEQYF. The CDR3 DNA is TGTGCCAGCGGTACAGGCAGAAGAGGCTACGAGCAGTACTTC.

The chain links TRBV6-5 to TRBJ2-2, with D possibly matching TRBD2 (6 bases). The CDR3 length is 14 residues. Germline-derived CDR1 and CDR2 are MNHEY and SVGAGI. Trimming took 5 bases from V and 8 from J, leaving 15 bases between them. The CDR3 loop reads CASSPIGGTGELFF. CDR3 coding DNA: TGTGCCAGCAGTCCCATAGGAGGGACTGGGGAGCTGTTTTTT.

As to this clone: This sample also contains other DNA sequences that code for the same CDR3. The chain couples TRBV27 to TRBJ1-5, with unresolved D. Germline CDR1 reads MNHEY; CDR2 reads SMNVEV (reference sequence). The V gene lost 2 bases and the J gene lost 4 bases, with 6 bases spanning the gap. The CDR3 covers 13 residues. The CDR3 spells CASSLRENQPQHF. The CDR3, as DNA: TGTGCCAGCAGTTTACGGGAAAATCAGCCCCAGCATTTT.

Only one count was recorded for this clone. V gene TRBV11-2 combines with J gene TRBJ1-2, with 7 bases lining up with TRBD1. V shed 4 bases and J 1 base; nucleotides not matched to a gene: 9. CDR1 SGHAT and CDR2 FQNNGV come from the germline V gene. This CDR3 comprises 16 residues. In DNA, the CDR3 is TGTGCCAGCAGCTCCTTCCGGGACAGAGTTAACTATGGCTACACCTTC. Translating it yields CASSSFRDRVNYGYTF.

The genes are TRBV19 and TRBJ1-2; D possibly corresponds to TRBD1 (6 bases). The CDR3 has 15 residues. The V gene's germline CDR1 is LNHDA and CDR2 SQIVND (reference sequence). The V end lost 0 bases, the J end lost 4 bases, and 12 bases lay between the germline ends. The CDR3 DNA sequence: TGTGCCAGTAGTATAGATCACAGGGAGATCTATGGCTACACCTTC. Its translation: CASSIDHREIYGYTF.

V usage is TRBV6-6 and J usage is TRBJ1-4; weak D call: TRBD1 (5 bases). Germline lookup yields CDR1 MNHNY and CDR2 SVGAGI (reference sequence). V was trimmed by 2 bases and J by 8 bases, leaving 15 bases between them. CDR3 size: 15 residues. The DNA of the CDR3 is TGTGCCAGCAGTTACGGGGCAGGAGTAGTGGAAAAACTGTTTTTT. It specifies CASSYGAGVVEKLFF.

The chain couples TRBV5-6 to TRBJ1-3; the D gene is possibly TRBD1 (5 bases). Germline V CDR1 and CDR2: SGHDT, YYEEEE. This CDR3 contains 14 residues. The V end was cut by 4 bases, the J end by 3 bases, with 11 bases between. DNA for the CDR3: TGTGCCAGCAGCCAAGTAGGGGTTGGAAACACCATATATTTT. Encoded protein: CASSQVGVGNTIYF. The whole variable domain, remainder taken from reference TRBV5-6 and TRBJ1-3, is DAGVTQSPTHLIKTRGQQVTLRCSPKSGHDTVSWYQQALGQGPQFIFQYYEEEERQRGNFPDRFSGHQFPNYSSELNVNALLLGDSALYLCASSQVGVGNTIYFGEGSWLTVV.

J is TRBJ1-6 and V is TRBV14; tentative D call: TRBD1 (6 bases). Germline CDR1 and CDR2: SGHDN and FVKESK. This CDR3 is built from 15 residues. V was cut by 4 bases and J by 7 bases, with 14 bases left in between. The CDR3 here is CASSLRGARNSPLHF. DNA for the CDR3: TGTGCCAGCAGCCTCCGGGGGGCAAGAAATTCACCCCTCCACTTT.

The gene calls are TRBV11-1 and TRBJ1-3; 7 bases align to TRBD1. Trimming cost V 5 bases and J 2 bases; bases outside gene matches: 3. CDR3 length: 14 residues. Germline V gives CDR1 SGHAT, CDR2 FQDESV (reference sequence). The CDR3 sequence: CASSDDRAGNTIYF. CDR3 in DNA: TGTGCCAGCAGCGATGACAGGGCTGGAAACACCATATATTTT.

This sequence joins TRBV19 and TRBJ2-3, with TRBD2 identical over 12 bases. The CDR3 contains 16 residues. The germline V gene has CDR1 LNHDA and CDR2 SQIVND (reference sequence). V dropped 3 bases and J dropped 5; count of bases not matched to a gene: 6. In DNA form, the CDR3 reads TGTGCCAGTAGTATCCTAGCGGGGGGGCTGGTAGATACGCAGTATTTT. This gives the protein CASSILAGGLVDTQYF.

This clone was seen only once. V usage is TRBV5-4 and J usage is TRBJ1-2; possibly TRBD1 for D (5 bases). Trimming took 4 bases from V and 4 from J, leaving 8 bases between them. CDR3 length: 12 amino acids. The germline CDR1 and CDR2 sequences are SGHNT and YYREEE (reference sequence). CDR3 amino acids: CASSLDSYGYTF. The CDR3 DNA is TGTGCCAGCAGCCTCGACAGCTATGGCTACACCTTC.